This TCR beta chain was recorded in a study of T-cell memory formation after mild COVID-19. General observations from the study: CD4+ contracting clones were mainly CM and EM; CD8+ ones, EMRA.

Each CDR3 protein gets one entry after TCRdb re-called the 5' RACE reads with MiXCR. The data contain approximately 300,000 distinct CDR3 sequences, roughly 15% of them singletons. This clonotype was found a few times. The antigen is not known. The CDR3 length is 17 residues. The germline V gene encodes CDR1 SGHTA and CDR2 FQGNSA. Trimming took off 4 bases at V and 0 bases at J, with 16 bases between the two ends. The rearrangement joins TRBV7-2 to TRBJ2-1, with unresolved D. This TCR was sampled from a man younger than 30 who had mild COVID-19 (a few samples of this study predate the infection). Cell type and time point are not known. Sequencing was performed on PBMCs or a T cell subset sorted from them (not recorded which). CDR3 region: CASSSKRAWSSYNEQFF. As DNA, the CDR3 is TGTGCCAGCAGCTCCAAAAGAGCGTGGAGCTCCTACAATGAGCAGTTCTTC.